This TCR beta chain came from a study of T cell responses to AZD1222 COVID-19 vaccine. The study, taken as a whole, reports: Spike-wide vaccine-associated CD4 TCRs dominated at 160-218 and 743-854. White British donors predominated, females outnumbered males, and clonal diversity was possibly underestimated.

As for this clone: Its antigen remains unidentified.

Assay used: immunoSEQ multiplex PCR; TCRdb lists only in-frame clones, some missing. The data show about 160,000 clones, about 91% seen once. The V and J ends lost 2 bases and 7 bases respectively, with 24 bases between them. The germline CDR1 and CDR2 sequences are LGHDT and YNNKEL (reference sequence). The CDR3 has 17 amino acids. The clonotype was recovered from an adult in good health. Sequenced here: peripheral blood, sampled on day 0 of AZD1222 vaccination. This chain uses TRBV3-1 (or the pseudogene TRBV3-2) with TRBJ2-7, with a weak D call TRBD2 (6 bases). The CDR3 reads CASSQSIAGTFAEEQYF. For the CDR3, the DNA is TGTGCCAGCAGCCAATCCATAGCCGGGACTTTTGCGGAGGAGCAGTACTTC.